This T cell receptor (beta chain) was recovered during a study of graft-versus-host responses after intestinal transplantation. Sorted cells were CFSE-low CD3+CD4+ or CD3+CD8+ proliferating responders. This CDR3 region has 14 residues. Germline assignment: CDR1 MNHNS and CDR2 SASEGT. The V segment lost 7 bases and the J segment 3 bases; nucleotides outside the gene matches: 9. The table lists this clone with a few counts. Some clones are missing from TCRdb's copy, which holds only in-frame ones; the method was immunoSEQ multiplex PCR. The sample shows under 25,000 clones, under 40% of them seen only once.

The chain uses TRBV6-1 and TRBJ2-7, with 7 bases that match TRBD2. This TCR was recovered from a human patient who was an organ donor for intestinal transplantation. The sample here was alloreactive CD4+ T cells from a mixed lymphocyte reaction culture, taken before transplantation. The subset was: CFSE-low proliferating T cells sorted from roughly six-day pre-transplant mixed lymphocyte reaction (GvH or HvG direction). The CDR3 loop is CASTSAGIYYEQYF. CDR3 sequence (DNA): TGTGCCAGCACATCAGCGGGGATTTACTACGAGCAGTACTTC.